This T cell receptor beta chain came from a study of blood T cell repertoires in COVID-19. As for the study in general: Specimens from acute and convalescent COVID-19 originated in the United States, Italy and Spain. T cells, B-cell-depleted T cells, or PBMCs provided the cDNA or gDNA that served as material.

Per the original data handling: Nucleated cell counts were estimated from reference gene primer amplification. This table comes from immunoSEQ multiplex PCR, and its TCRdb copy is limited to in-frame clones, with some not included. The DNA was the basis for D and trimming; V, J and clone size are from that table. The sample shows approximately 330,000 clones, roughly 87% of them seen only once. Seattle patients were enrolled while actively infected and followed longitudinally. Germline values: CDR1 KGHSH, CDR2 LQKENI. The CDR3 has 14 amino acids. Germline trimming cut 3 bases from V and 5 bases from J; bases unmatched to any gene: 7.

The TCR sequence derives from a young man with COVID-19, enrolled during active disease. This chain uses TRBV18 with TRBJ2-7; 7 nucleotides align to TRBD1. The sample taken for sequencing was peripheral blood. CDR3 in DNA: TGTGCCAGCTCACCGGCGAGGGGGCCCAACGAGCAGTACTTC. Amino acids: CASSPARGPNEQYF.